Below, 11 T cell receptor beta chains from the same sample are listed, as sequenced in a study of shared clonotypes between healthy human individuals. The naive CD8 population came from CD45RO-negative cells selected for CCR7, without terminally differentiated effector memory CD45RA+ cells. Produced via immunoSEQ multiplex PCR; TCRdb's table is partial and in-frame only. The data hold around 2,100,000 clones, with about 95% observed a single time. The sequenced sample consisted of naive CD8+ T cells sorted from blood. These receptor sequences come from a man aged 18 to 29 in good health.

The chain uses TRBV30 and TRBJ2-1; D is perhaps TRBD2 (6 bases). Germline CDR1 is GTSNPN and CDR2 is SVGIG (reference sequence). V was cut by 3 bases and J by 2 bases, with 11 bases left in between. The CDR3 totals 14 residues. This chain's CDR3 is CAWRSGVAYNEQFF. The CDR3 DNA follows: TGTGCCTGGAGGTCGGGGGTGGCCTACAATGAGCAGTTCTTC.

The CDR3 DNA follows: TGTGCCAGCAGTGAATCTTGGGGAACCTATGGCTACACCTTC. It encodes CASSESWGTYGYTF. The chain joins TRBV6-1 to TRBJ1-2; D ambiguous. V dropped 2 bases and J dropped 4 bases, with 11 bases sitting between them. Germline V CDR1 and CDR2: MNHNS, SASEGT. The CDR3 totals 14 residues.

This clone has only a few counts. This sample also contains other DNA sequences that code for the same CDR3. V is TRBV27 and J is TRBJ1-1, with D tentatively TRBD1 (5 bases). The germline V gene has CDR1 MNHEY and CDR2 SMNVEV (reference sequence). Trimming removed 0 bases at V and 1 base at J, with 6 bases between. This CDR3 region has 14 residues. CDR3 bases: TGTGCCAGCAGTTTATCGAGGGGGAACACTGAAGCTTTCTTT. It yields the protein CASSLSRGNTEAFF.

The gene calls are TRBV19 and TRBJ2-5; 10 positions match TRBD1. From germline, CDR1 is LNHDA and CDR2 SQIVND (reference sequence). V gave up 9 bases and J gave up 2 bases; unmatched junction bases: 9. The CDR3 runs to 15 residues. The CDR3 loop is CASNLGTGDQETQYF. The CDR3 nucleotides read TGTGCCAGCAATCTTGGGACAGGGGATCAAGAGACCCAGTACTTC.

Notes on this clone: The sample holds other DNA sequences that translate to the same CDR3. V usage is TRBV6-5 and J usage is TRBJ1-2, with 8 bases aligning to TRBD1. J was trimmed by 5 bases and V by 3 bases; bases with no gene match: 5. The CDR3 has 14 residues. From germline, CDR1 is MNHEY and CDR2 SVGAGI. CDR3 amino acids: CASSYGTGGYGYTF. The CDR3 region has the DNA TGTGCCAGCAGTTATGGGACAGGCGGTTATGGCTACACCTTC.

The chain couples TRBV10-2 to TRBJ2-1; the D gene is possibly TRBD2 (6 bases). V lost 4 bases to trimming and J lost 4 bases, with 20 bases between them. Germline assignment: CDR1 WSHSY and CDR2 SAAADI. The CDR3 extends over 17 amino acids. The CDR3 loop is CASSGPKGGKDYNEQFF. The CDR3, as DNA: TGCGCCAGCAGTGGCCCCAAAGGCGGGAAGGATTACAATGAGCAGTTCTTC.

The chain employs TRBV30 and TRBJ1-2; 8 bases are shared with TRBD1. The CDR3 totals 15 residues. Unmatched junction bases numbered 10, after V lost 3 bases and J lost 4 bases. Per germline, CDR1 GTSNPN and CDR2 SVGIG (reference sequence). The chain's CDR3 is CAWRGLKDRAYGYTF. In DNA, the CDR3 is TGTGCCTGGAGAGGGTTAAAGGACAGGGCCTATGGCTACACCTTC.

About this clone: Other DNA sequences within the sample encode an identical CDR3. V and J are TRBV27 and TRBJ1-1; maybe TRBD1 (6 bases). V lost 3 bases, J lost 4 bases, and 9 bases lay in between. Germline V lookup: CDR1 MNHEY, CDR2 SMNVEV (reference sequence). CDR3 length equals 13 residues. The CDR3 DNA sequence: TGTGCCAGCAGTTTTGGGGGGCCCACTGAAGCTTTCTTT. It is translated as CASSFGGPTEAFF.

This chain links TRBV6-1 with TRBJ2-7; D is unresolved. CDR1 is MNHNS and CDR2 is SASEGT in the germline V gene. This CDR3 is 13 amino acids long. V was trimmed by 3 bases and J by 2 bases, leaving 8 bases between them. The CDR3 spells CASSDGSPYEQYF. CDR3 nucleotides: TGTGCCAGCAGTGATGGAAGTCCCTACGAGCAGTACTTC.

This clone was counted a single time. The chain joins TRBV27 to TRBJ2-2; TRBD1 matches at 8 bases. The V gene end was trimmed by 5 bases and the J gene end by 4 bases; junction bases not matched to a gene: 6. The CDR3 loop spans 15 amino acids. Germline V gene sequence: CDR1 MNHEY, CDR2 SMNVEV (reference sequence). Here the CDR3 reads CASSPDRGGTGELFF. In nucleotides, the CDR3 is TGTGCCAGCAGTCCCGACAGGGGCGGCACCGGGGAGCTGTTTTTT.

In nucleotides, the CDR3 is TGTGCCAGCAGCACCACAGGGTTCACAGATACGCAGTATTTT. As protein: CASSTTGFTDTQYF. J is TRBJ2-3 and V is TRBV7-2; D may be TRBD1 (6 bases). The CDR3 length is 14 residues. Trimming cost V 5 bases and J 2 bases, with 11 bases left between them. Germline CDR1 is SGHTA and CDR2 is FQGNSA.